This T cell receptor beta chain was recorded in a study of OX40 agonist ivuxolimab in advanced cancers. Study-level information: Participants could have had prior anti-PD-1, anti-PD-L1 or anti-CTLA-4 therapy, and roughly 40% had some.

Method: immunoSEQ multiplex PCR; TCRdb's copy keeps in-frame clones and lacks some. The sample lists some 69,000 clones; about 91% were seen once. CDR1 and CDR2 (germline): LGHNT, FRNRAP. With 5 bases clipped from V and 3 bases from J, the junction kept 11 bases outside the gene matches. This CDR3 is built from 16 residues. The sequence was collected from an adult with an advanced solid tumor such as melanoma, head and neck, liver or kidney cancer. The sample was CD4+ or CD8+ T cells sorted from blood, taken in a trial of the OX40 agonist ivuxolimab. The rearrangement uses TRBV12-5 and TRBJ1-2, with 8 nucleotides matching TRBD1. CDR3 sequence: CASGVGTGRKDYGYTF. CDR3 nucleotide sequence: TGTGCTAGTGGTGTGGGGACAGGCAGAAAAGACTATGGCTACACCTTC.